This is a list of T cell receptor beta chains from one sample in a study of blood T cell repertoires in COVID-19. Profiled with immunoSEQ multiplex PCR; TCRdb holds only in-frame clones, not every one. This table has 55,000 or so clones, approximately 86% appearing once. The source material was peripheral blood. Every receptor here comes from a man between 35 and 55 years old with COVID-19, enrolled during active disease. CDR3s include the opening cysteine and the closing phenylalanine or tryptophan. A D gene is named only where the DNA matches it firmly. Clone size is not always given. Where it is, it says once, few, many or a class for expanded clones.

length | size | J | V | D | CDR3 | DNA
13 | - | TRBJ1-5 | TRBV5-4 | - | CASSSDGGQPQHF | TGTGCCAGCAGCTCGGACGGGGGTCAGCCCCAGCATTTT
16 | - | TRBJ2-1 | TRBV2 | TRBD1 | CASSLGTGSSYNEQFF | TGTGCCAGCAGCCTGGGGACAGGAAGCTCCTACAATGAGCAGTTCTTC
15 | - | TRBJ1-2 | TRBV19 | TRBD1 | CASSAYGQGPYGYTF | TGTGCCAGTAGTGCCTACGGACAGGGACCCTATGGCTACACCTTC
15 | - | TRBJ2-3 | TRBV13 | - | CASSLGREGTDTQYF | TGTGCCAGCAGCTTGGGCCGTGAAGGCACAGATACGCAGTATTTT
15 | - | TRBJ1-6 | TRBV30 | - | CAWSEEVSYNSPLHF | TGTGCCTGGAGTGAAGAGGTCTCCTATAATTCACCCCTCCACTTT
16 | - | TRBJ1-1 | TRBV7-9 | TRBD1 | CASKTQYPGGGTEAFF | TGTGCCAGCAAAACGCAATACCCAGGGGGAGGTACTGAAGCTTTCTTT
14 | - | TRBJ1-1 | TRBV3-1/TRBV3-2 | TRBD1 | CASSRGTDNTEAFF | TGTGCCAGCAGCCGTGGGACAGACAACACTGAAGCTTTCTTT
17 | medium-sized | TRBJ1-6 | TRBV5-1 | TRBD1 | CASSSGSGQGLNSPLHF | TGCGCCAGCAGCTCGGGCAGTGGACAGGGGCTTAATTCACCCCTCCACTTT
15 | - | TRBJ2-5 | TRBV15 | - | CATSRDWGVGETQYF | TGTGCCACCAGCAGAGATTGGGGGGTAGGAGAGACCCAGTACTTC
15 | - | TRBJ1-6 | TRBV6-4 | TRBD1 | CASREMTGIGSPLHF | TGTGCCAGCAGAGAAATGACAGGGATAGGTTCACCCCTCCACTTT
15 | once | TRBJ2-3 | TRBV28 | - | CASSPAAAGTDTQYF | TGTGCCAGCAGTCCCGCCGCAGCGGGCACAGATACGCAGTATTTT
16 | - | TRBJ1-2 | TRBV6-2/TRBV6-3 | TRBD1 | CASSYSRGGEVYGYTF | TGTGCCAGCAGTTACTCGAGAGGGGGCGAGGTCTATGGCTACACCTTC
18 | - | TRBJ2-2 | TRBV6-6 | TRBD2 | CASSRRLAGGPITGELFF | TGTGCCAGCAGTCGCAGACTAGCGGGAGGGCCGATCACCGGGGAGCTGTTTTTT
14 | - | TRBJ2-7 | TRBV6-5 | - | CASSYSDRGWEQYF | TGTGCCAGCAGTTACTCGGACCGGGGGTGGGAGCAGTACTTC
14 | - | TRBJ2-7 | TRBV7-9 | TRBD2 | CASSSGDYPYEQYF | TGTGCCAGCAGCTCCGGGGACTACCCCTACGAGCAGTACTTC
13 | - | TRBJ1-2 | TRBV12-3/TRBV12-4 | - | CASSFTGPNGYTF | TGTGCCAGCAGTTTCACAGGGCCAAATGGCTACACCTTC
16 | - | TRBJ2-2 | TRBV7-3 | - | CASSPVRGIRSGELFF | TGTGCCAGCAGCCCGGTCAGGGGTATTAGGTCCGGGGAGCTGTTTTTT
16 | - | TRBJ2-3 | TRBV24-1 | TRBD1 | CATAKRPGQGTDTQYF | TGTGCCACCGCAAAGAGACCGGGACAGGGCACAGATACGCAGTATTTT
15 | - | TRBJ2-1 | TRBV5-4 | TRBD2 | CASSLVAGGYNEQFF | TGTGCCAGCAGCTTGGTAGCGGGAGGGTACAATGAGCAGTTCTTC
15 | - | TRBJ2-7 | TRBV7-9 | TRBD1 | CASSLEQGAAYEQYF | TGTGCCAGCAGCTTAGAACAGGGGGCAGCCTACGAGCAGTACTTC
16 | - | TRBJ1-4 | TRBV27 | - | CASSPWQAPTNEKLFF | TGTGCCAGCAGCCCCTGGCAGGCCCCAACTAATGAAAAACTGTTTTTT
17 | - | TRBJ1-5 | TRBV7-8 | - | CASSLAFSLQGPQPQHF | TGTGCCAGCAGCTTAGCGTTTTCGCTTCAGGGTCCCCAGCCCCAGCATTTT
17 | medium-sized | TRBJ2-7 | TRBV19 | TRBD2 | CASSIQLAGGNSYEQYF | TGTGCCAGTAGTATTCAACTAGCGGGAGGGAACTCCTACGAGCAGTACTTC
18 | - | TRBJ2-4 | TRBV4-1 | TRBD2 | CASSHGLAGGRDKNIQYF | TGCGCCAGCAGCCATGGACTAGCGGGGGGGCGAGACAAAAACATTCAGTACTTC
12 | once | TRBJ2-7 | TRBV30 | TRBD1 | CAYDRGPYEQYF | TGTGCCTACGACAGGGGACCCTACGAGCAGTACTTC
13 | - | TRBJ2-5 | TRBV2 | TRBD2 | CASTGGGGETQYF | TGTGCCAGCACCGGGGGGGGTGGAGAGACCCAGTACTTC
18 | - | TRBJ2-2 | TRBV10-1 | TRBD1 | CASSAAGQGAFLTGELFF | TGCGCCAGCAGTGCCGCGGGACAGGGGGCGTTTCTTACCGGGGAGCTGTTTTTT
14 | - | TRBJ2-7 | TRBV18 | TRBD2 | CASSRSGSQYEQYF | TGTGCCAGCTCACGTAGCGGGAGCCAATACGAGCAGTACTTC
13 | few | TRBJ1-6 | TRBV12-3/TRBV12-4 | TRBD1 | CASRGQGSSPLHF | TGTGCCAGCAGGGGACAGGGAAGCTCACCCCTCCACTTT
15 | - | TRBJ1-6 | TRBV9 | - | CASSVGGSNNSPLHF | TGTGCCAGCAGCGTAGGGGGCAGCAATAATTCACCCCTCCACTTT
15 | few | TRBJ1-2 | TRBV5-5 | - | CASSPTPGTPDGYTF | TGTGCCAGCAGTCCAACTCCCGGGACTCCTGATGGCTACACCTTC
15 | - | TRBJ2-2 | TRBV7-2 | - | CASSLDAGLTGELFF | TGTGCCAGCAGCTTAGATGCAGGCCTAACCGGGGAGCTGTTTTTT
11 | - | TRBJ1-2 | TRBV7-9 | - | CASSLLDGYTF | TGTGCCAGCAGCTTACTTGATGGCTACACCTTC
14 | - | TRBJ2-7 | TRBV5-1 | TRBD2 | CASSGTSVSYEQYF | TGCGCCAGCAGCGGGACTAGCGTCTCCTACGAGCAGTACTTC
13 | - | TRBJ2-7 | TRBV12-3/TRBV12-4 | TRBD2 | CASRMGRGGEQYF | TGTGCCAGCAGGATGGGGAGGGGCGGGGAGCAGTACTTC
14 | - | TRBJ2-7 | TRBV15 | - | CATSPGGGSYEQYF | TGTGCCACCAGCCCGGGAGGGGGCTCTTACGAGCAGTACTTC
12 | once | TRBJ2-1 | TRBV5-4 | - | CASSLVGQEQFF | TGTGCCAGCAGCTTGGTGGGACAAGAGCAGTTCTTC
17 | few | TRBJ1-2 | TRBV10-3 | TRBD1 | CAISDGAGTGVNYGYTF | TGTGCCATCAGTGACGGCGCAGGGACAGGGGTGAACTATGGCTACACCTTC
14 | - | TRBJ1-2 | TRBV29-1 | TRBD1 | CSVEADRGRKGYTF | TGCAGCGTTGAAGCTGACAGGGGGAGGAAGGGCTACACCTTC
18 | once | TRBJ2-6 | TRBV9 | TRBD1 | CASSVYGQGALGANVLTF | TGTGCCAGCAGCGTGTACGGACAGGGGGCGCTCGGGGCCAACGTCCTGACTTTC
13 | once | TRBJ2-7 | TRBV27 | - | CASSFTPDRMQYF | TGTGCCAGCAGTTTTACTCCCGACAGGATGCAGTACTTC
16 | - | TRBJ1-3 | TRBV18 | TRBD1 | CASSPGQAAGGNTIYF | TGTGCCAGCTCACCCGGACAGGCGGCGGGAGGAAACACCATATATTTT
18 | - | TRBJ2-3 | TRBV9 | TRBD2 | CASSVELERGRETDTQYF | TGTGCCAGCAGCGTAGAATTGGAGCGGGGGAGGGAAACAGATACGCAGTATTTT
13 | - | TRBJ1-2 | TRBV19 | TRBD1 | CATTGQGNYGYTF | TGTGCCACCACCGGACAGGGGAACTATGGCTACACCTTC
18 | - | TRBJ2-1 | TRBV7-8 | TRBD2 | CASSLSGGSGRSYNEQFF | TGTGCCAGCAGCTTATCGGGAGGTAGCGGGAGATCGTACAATGAGCAGTTCTTC
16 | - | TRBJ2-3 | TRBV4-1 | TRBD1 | CASSQDVQGAVDTQYF | TGCGCCAGCAGCCAAGATGTACAGGGGGCAGTAGATACGCAGTATTTT